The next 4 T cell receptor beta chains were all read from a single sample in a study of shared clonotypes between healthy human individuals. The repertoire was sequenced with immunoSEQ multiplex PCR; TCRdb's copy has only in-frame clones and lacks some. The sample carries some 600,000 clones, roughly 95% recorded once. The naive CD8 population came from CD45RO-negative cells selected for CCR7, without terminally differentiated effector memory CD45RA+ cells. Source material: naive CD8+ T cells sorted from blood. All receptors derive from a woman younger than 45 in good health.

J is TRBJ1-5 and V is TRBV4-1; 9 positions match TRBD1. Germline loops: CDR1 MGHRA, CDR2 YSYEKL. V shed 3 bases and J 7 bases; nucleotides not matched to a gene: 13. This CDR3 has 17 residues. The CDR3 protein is CASSQNKEDRGRQPQHF. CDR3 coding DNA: TGCGCCAGCAGCCAGAACAAGGAGGACAGGGGTAGGCAGCCCCAGCATTTT.

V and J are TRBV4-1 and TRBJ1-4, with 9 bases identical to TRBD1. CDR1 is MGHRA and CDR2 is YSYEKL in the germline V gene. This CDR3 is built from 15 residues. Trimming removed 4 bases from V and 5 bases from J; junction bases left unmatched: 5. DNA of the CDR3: TGCGCCAGCAGCCCCCTTGGGACAGGGAATGAAAAACTGTTTTTT. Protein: CASSPLGTGNEKLFF.

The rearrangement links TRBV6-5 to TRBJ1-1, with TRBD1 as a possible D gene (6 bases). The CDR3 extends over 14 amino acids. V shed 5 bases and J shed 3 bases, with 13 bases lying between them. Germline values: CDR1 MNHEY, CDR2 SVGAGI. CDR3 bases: TGTGCCAGCAGTCCCGGGGGCGAGGACACTGAAGCTTTCTTT. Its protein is CASSPGGEDTEAFF.

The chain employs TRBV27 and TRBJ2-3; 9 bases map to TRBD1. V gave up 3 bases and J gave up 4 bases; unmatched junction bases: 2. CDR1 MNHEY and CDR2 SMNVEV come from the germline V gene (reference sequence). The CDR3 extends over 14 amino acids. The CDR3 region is CASSFTGGADTQYF. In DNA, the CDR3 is TGTGCCAGCAGTTTTACAGGGGGCGCAGATACGCAGTATTTT.